The rows below give T cell receptor beta chains drawn from one sample of a study of T cell responses to AZD1222 COVID-19 vaccine. Libraries were prepared by immunoSEQ multiplex PCR; TCRdb keeps only in-frame clonotypes and omits some of them. Of roughly 200,000 clones listed, roughly 92% are singletons. Here the sequenced sample was peripheral blood, taken on day 0 of AZD1222 vaccination. The receptors originated from an adult in good health. The CDR3 runs from the conserved cysteine through the conserved F or W. The size field is filled for only some rows; it gives once, few, many or a size class.

abundance: .; v_gene: TRBV5-4; CDR3aa: CASSFQGATDTQYF
abundance: .; v_gene: TRBV28; CDR3aa: CASSLQGAPNEKLFF
abundance: .; v_gene: TRBV10-3; CDR3aa: CAISEAQTGNNSPLHF
abundance: .; v_gene: TRBV27; CDR3aa: CASSYSGPGDLTGELFF
abundance: .; v_gene: TRBV2; CDR3aa: CASLGRVVSGNTIYF
abundance: .; v_gene: TRBV11-2; CDR3aa: CASSLVAGGYNEQFF
abundance: .; v_gene: TRBV27; CDR3aa: CASSTTGGLNTGELFF
abundance: .; v_gene: TRBV15; CDR3aa: CATRGGTSTDTQYF
abundance: .; v_gene: TRBV11-2; CDR3aa: CASSLAGQGRGTEAFF
abundance: once; v_gene: TRBV2; CDR3aa: CASTGGTFYEQYF
abundance: .; v_gene: TRBV27; CDR3aa: CASSSIGQASSYEQYF
abundance: .; v_gene: TRBV29-1; CDR3aa: CSVWTGDGYTF
abundance: few; v_gene: TRBV7-9; CDR3aa: CASSLDDRRGKLFF
abundance: once; v_gene: TRBV28; CDR3aa: CASRWRDQPQHF
abundance: .; v_gene: TRBV3-1/TRBV3-2; CDR3aa: CASSQEPNSYQPQHF
abundance: .; v_gene: TRBV28; CDR3aa: CASSFLAPPEAFF
abundance: .; v_gene: TRBV15; CDR3aa: CATTPAGGHYNEQFF
abundance: .; v_gene: TRBV10-3; CDR3aa: CAIRPQSGGALETQYF
abundance: .; v_gene: TRBV19; CDR3aa: CASSYRGLREAFF
abundance: .; v_gene: TRBV11-3; CDR3aa: CASSGGTSGSTDTQYF
abundance: .; v_gene: TRBV5-1; CDR3aa: CASSRGQGEETQYF
abundance: .; v_gene: TRBV7-2; CDR3aa: CASSLWSGQNTEAFF